This T cell receptor beta chain was identified during a study of Tregs in tolerant kidney transplant recipients. The CDR3 contains 13 residues. Germline CDR1 LNHDA, CDR2 SQIVND (reference sequence). Trimming at V came to 6 bases and at J to 4 bases, leaving 3 bases not matched to a gene. The nonmyeloablative bone marrow transplants came from related graft donors, with transient mixed chimerism. Unstimulated regulatory T cells (CD4+CD25+CD127-), CD4+CD25- non-regulatory cells, CD4 and CD8 cells were FACS-sorted from thawed PBMCs. Whole-study findings and limits: Antigen-driven expansion was suggested because donor-specific Tregs expanded more than all Tregs in tolerant patients. Changing PCR primers prevented nucleotide comparison between some patients' samples.

With respect to this clone: What it binds is not known. The CDR3 end is not reached by the read, which stops 3 residues before it; the germline J gene fills it in.

Assay: immunoSEQ multiplex PCR; the TCRdb copy retains only in-frame clones and omits some. In all, the sample yields about 23,000 clones. This material consisted of CD4+ T cells from blood (PBMCs), taken 6 months after the transplant. The TCR originated in a human patient who received a combined kidney and bone marrow transplant. Some T cells could come from the graft donor. The J gene is TRBJ1-2, the V gene TRBV19; TRBD1 agrees at 9 bases. Here the CDR3 reads CASSRDRAYGYTF. CDR3 DNA (partial): TGTGCCAGTAGCCGGGACAGGGCCTATGGC.